This TCR beta chain is drawn from a study of shared clonotypes between healthy human individuals. Study-level background: With ages of 18 to 49, the donors were two women and a few men.

The protocol was immunoSEQ multiplex PCR, while the TCRdb copy is restricted to in-frame clones and leaves out a portion. The table has more than 500,000 clones, roughly 95% seen once; the top ten hold under 0.065%. This receptor was identified in a woman aged 25 to 45 in good health. The sequenced material came from naive CD4+ T cells sorted from blood. Noted subset: CD45RA+ positively selected.

CDR3 sequence (DNA): TGTGCCAGCAGCTCTACAGCCGGGACTAGCGATCTCACAGATACGCAGTATTTT. Translated: CASSSTAGTSDLTDTQYF. This sequence joins TRBV11-2 and TRBJ2-3, with 10 bases identical to TRBD2. V was clipped by 4 bases and J by 2 bases; unmatched bases: 12. Germline CDR1 is SGHAT and CDR2 is FQNNGV. The CDR3 consists of 18 residues. Drawing the rest from reference TRBV11-2 and TRBJ2-3, the complete variable domain is EAGVAQSPRYKIIEKRQSVAFWCNPISGHATLYWYQQILGQGPKLLIQFQNNGVVDDSQLPKDRFSAERLKGVDSTLKIQPAKLEDSAVYLCASSSTAGTSDLTDTQYFGPGTRLTVL.